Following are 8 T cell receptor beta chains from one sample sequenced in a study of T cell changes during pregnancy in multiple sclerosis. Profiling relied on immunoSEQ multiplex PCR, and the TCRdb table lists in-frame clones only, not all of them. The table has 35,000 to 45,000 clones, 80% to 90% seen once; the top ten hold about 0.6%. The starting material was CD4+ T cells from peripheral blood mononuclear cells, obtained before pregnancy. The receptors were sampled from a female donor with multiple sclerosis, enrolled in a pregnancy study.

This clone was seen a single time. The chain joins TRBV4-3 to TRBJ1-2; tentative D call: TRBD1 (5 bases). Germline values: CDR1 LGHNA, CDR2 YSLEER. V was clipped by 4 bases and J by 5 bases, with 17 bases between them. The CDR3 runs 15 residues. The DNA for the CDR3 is TGCGCCAGCAGCCCACGGGGGGGAAGGGGTTATGGCTACACCTTC. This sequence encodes CASSPRGGRGYGYTF.

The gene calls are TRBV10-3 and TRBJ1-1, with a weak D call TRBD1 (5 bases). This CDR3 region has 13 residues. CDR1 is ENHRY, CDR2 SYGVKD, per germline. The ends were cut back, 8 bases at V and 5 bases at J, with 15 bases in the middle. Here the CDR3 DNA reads TGTGCCATCTCTTTCAGGGAGGGTACTGAAGCTTTCTTT. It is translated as CAISFREGTEAFF.

The CDR3 loop reads CASSLGHIHEQYF. The CDR3 coding sequence is TGTGCCAGCAGCTTAGGGCACATCCACGAGCAGTACTTC. The J gene is TRBJ2-7, the V gene TRBV11-2; no clear D. The CDR3 covers 13 residues. V was shortened by 1 base and J by 5 bases, with 9 bases between the two germline ends. Germline V gene sequence: CDR1 SGHAT, CDR2 FQNNGV.

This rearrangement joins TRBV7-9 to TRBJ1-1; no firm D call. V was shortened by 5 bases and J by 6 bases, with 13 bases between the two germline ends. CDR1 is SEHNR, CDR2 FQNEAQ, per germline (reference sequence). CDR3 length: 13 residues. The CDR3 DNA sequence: TGTGCCAGCAGCCGAGATAGGCGGTCTGAAGCTTTCTTT. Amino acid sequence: CASSRDRRSEAFF.

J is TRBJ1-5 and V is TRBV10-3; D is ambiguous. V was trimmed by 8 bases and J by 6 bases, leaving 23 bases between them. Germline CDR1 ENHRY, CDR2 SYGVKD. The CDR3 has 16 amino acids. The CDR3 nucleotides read TGTGCCATCCCCCCGAATTGCCCGAGGGCTGCTCAGCCCCAGCATTTT. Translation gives CAIPPNCPRAAQPQHF.

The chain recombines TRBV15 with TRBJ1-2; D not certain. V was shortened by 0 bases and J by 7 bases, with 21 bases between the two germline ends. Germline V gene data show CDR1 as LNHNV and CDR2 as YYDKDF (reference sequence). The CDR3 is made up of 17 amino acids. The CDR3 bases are TGTGCCACCAGCAGAGATCAGTCGGCAGGTTTTTTCGGTGGCTACACCTTC. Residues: CATSRDQSAGFFGGYTF.

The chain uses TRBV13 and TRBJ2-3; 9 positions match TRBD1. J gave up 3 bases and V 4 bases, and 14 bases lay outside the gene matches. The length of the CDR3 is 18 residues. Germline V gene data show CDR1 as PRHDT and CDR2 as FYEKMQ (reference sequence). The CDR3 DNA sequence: TGTGCCAGCAGCTGGGTGGGGACAGGGTATTTCGGAACAGATACGCAGTATTTT. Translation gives CASSWVGTGYFGTDTQYF.

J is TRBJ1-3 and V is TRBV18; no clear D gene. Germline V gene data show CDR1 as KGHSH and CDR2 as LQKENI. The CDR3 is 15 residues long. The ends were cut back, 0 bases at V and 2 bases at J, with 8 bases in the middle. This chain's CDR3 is CASSPPWQAGNTIYF. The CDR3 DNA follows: TGTGCCAGCTCACCACCTTGGCAGGCTGGAAACACCATATATTTT.